The rows below give T cell receptor beta chains drawn from one sample of a study of T cell clones after liver transplantation. Profiling relied on immunoSEQ multiplex PCR, and the TCRdb table lists in-frame clones only, not all of them. Among about 70,000 clones listed, approximately 80% were seen once. The sequencing used CD4+ T cells from blood, collected 12 months after liver transplant. These receptors all stem from a human patient who received a liver transplant. Some of the T cells might come from the graft donor. The CDR3 runs from the conserved cysteine through the conserved F or W. The D gene is left open where the match is weak. Not every row has a clone size; where given, it reads once, few, many or a size class.

CDR3 DNA: TGTGCCTGGAGTCTGGGGGAGACCCAGTACTTC
CDR3 protein: CAWSLGETQYF
D gene: -
clone size: few
V gene: TRBV30
J gene: TRBJ2-5

CDR3 DNA: TGTGCCAGCAGCGTAGCGACTAGCGGGAGCTCCTACAATGAGCAGTTCTTC
CDR3 protein: CASSVATSGSSYNEQFF
D gene: TRBD2
clone size: -
V gene: TRBV9
J gene: TRBJ2-1

CDR3 DNA: TGTGCCAGCAGCTTCTATAGCAATCAGCCCCAGCATTTT
CDR3 protein: CASSFYSNQPQHF
D gene: -
clone size: -
V gene: TRBV11-2
J gene: TRBJ1-5

CDR3 DNA: TGTGCCACCAGCAGAGATACCCAAATTGAAGCTTTCTTT
CDR3 protein: CATSRDTQIEAFF
D gene: -
clone size: -
V gene: TRBV15
J gene: TRBJ1-1

CDR3 DNA: TGTGCCAGCAGGGGGTGGACAGGGAGGACTGAAGCTTTCTTT
CDR3 protein: CASRGWTGRTEAFF
D gene: TRBD1
clone size: -
V gene: TRBV6-1
J gene: TRBJ1-1

CDR3 DNA: TGTGCCAGCAGCCCCGGGGTTGGGGAGGGCACAGATACGCAGTATTTT
CDR3 protein: CASSPGVGEGTDTQYF
D gene: -
clone size: -
V gene: TRBV9
J gene: TRBJ2-3

CDR3 DNA: TGCGCCAGCAGCCAAGAACCTAGCGGATACACAGATACGCAGTATTTT
CDR3 protein: CASSQEPSGYTDTQYF
D gene: TRBD2
clone size: -
V gene: TRBV4-3
J gene: TRBJ2-3

CDR3 DNA: TGTGCCACCAGCTCCCGGGGGGTGACGGGATACAATGAGCAGTTCTTC
CDR3 protein: CATSSRGVTGYNEQFF
D gene: TRBD2
clone size: -
V gene: TRBV15
J gene: TRBJ2-1

CDR3 DNA: TGTGCCAGTAGTCCCCCGCGGTCGTGGGGAGAGACCCAGTACTTC
CDR3 protein: CASSPPRSWGETQYF
D gene: -
clone size: -
V gene: TRBV19
J gene: TRBJ2-5

CDR3 DNA: TGTGCCAGCAGCTTTACAGGGGGAGAGGATCAGCCCCAGCATTTT
CDR3 protein: CASSFTGGEDQPQHF
D gene: TRBD1
clone size: few
V gene: TRBV5-5
J gene: TRBJ1-5

CDR3 DNA: TGCGCCAGCAGCAGACTAGCGGGAAATGAGCAGTTCTTC
CDR3 protein: CASSRLAGNEQFF
D gene: TRBD2
clone size: -
V gene: TRBV5-1
J gene: TRBJ2-1

CDR3 DNA: TGCGCCAGCAGCTTGGTAGCGGGAGGCGATACCTACGAGCAGTACTTC
CDR3 protein: CASSLVAGGDTYEQYF
D gene: TRBD2
clone size: -
V gene: TRBV5-1
J gene: TRBJ2-7

CDR3 DNA: TGTGCCAGCAGCTTACTTGGGACTAGCGGCCTCGGTTACGAGCAGTACTTC
CDR3 protein: CASSLLGTSGLGYEQYF
D gene: TRBD2
clone size: -
V gene: TRBV7-8
J gene: TRBJ2-7

CDR3 DNA: TGTGCCAGCAGCATTTGTAAGTATTGCGAGCAGTACTTC
CDR3 protein: CASSICKYCEQYF
D gene: -
clone size: -
V gene: TRBV5-4
J gene: TRBJ2-7

CDR3 DNA: TGTGCCAGCAGCCCGTTGGGATATTATGGCTACACCTTC
CDR3 protein: CASSPLGYYGYTF
D gene: -
clone size: -
V gene: TRBV7-9
J gene: TRBJ1-2

CDR3 DNA: TGCGCCAGCAGCCAAGGACAGGGGGCAGTTTCTGGGGCCAACGTCCTGACTTTC
CDR3 protein: CASSQGQGAVSGANVLTF
D gene: TRBD1
clone size: -
V gene: TRBV4-1
J gene: TRBJ2-6

CDR3 DNA: TGTGCCAGCAGCTTAGGTCCGGTAGTCTACGAGCAGTACTTC
CDR3 protein: CASSLGPVVYEQYF
D gene: -
clone size: -
V gene: TRBV7-2
J gene: TRBJ2-7

CDR3 DNA: TGTGCCAGCAGCTTAGGTGTGGGCAGGAATACAGATACGCAGTATTTT
CDR3 protein: CASSLGVGRNTDTQYF
D gene: -
clone size: -
V gene: TRBV7-9
J gene: TRBJ2-3

CDR3 DNA: TGTGCCAGCAGTAAGCCGGGACAGGGTAGGAATGAGCAGTTCTTC
CDR3 protein: CASSKPGQGRNEQFF
D gene: TRBD1
clone size: -
V gene: TRBV6-1
J gene: TRBJ2-1

CDR3 DNA: TGTGCCAGCAGCTTTACAGGGGGAAATGAGCAGTTCTTC
CDR3 protein: CASSFTGGNEQFF
D gene: TRBD1
clone size: -
V gene: TRBV7-2
J gene: TRBJ2-1

CDR3 DNA: TGTGCCAGCAGCAACCGGCGGACGGGGTACGAGCAGTACTTC
CDR3 protein: CASSNRRTGYEQYF
D gene: -
clone size: -
V gene: TRBV7-8
J gene: TRBJ2-7

CDR3 DNA: TGTGCCTGGAGCGGGCAGAACACTGAAGCTTTCTTT
CDR3 protein: CAWSGQNTEAFF
D gene: -
clone size: -
V gene: TRBV30
J gene: TRBJ1-1

CDR3 DNA: TGTGCCAGCAGTTTCGACCCAACAGGGCTCGACGAGCAGTACTTC
CDR3 protein: CASSFDPTGLDEQYF
D gene: -
clone size: -
V gene: TRBV27
J gene: TRBJ2-7

CDR3 DNA: TGTGCCAGCAGTGATCACGGGGTTAACACCGGGGAGCTGTTTTTT
CDR3 protein: CASSDHGVNTGELFF
D gene: -
clone size: -
V gene: TRBV2
J gene: TRBJ2-2

CDR3 DNA: TGTGCCAGCAGCGCCCGACAGAGCTCCTATAATTCACCCCTCCACTTT
CDR3 protein: CASSARQSSYNSPLHF
D gene: -
clone size: -
V gene: TRBV7-9
J gene: TRBJ1-6

CDR3 DNA: TGTGCCAGTAGTATTACCCGGCCCAGCGGGAGGCTAAGGGATACGCAGTATTTT
CDR3 protein: CASSITRPSGRLRDTQYF
D gene: TRBD2
clone size: -
V gene: TRBV19
J gene: TRBJ2-3

CDR3 DNA: TGTGCCAGCAGCGTAGCTACGGGACTAGCGGGAGGGAGCTCCTACAATGAGCAGTTCTTC
CDR3 protein: CASSVATGLAGGSSYNEQFF
D gene: TRBD2
clone size: -
V gene: TRBV9
J gene: TRBJ2-1